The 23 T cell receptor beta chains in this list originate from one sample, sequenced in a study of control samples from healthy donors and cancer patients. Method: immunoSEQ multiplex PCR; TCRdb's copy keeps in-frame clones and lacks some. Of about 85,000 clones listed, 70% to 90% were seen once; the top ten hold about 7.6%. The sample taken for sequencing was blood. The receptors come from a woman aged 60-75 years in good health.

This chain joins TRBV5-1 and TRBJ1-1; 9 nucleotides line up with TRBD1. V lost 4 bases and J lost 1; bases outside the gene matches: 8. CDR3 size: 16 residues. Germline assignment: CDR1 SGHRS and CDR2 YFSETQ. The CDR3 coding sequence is TGCGCCAGCAGCGCACTCCCGGGACAGGGGAACACTGAAGCTTTCTTT. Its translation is CASSALPGQGNTEAFF.

DNA for the CDR3: TGTGCCAGCAGTTTACGGGGCTCCTACAATGAGCAGTTCTTC. Residues: CASSLRGSYNEQFF. This chain connects TRBV28 to TRBJ2-1; weak D call: TRBD2 (5 bases). From germline, CDR1 is MDHEN and CDR2 SYDVKM. V was pared by 2 bases and J by 0 bases, with 5 bases between. The CDR3 is 14 residues long.

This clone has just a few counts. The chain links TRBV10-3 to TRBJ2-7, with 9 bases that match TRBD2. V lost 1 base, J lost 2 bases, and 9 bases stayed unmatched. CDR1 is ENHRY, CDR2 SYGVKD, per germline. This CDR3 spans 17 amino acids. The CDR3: CAISEFLGLAPTYEQYF. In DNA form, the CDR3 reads TGTGCCATCAGTGAGTTCTTAGGACTAGCGCCAACCTACGAGCAGTACTTC.

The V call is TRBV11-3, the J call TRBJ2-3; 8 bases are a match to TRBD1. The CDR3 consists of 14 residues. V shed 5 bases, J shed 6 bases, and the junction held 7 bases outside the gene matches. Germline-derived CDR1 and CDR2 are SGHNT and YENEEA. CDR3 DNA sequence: TGTGCCAGCAGCCTCCAGGGGGCGACGGATACGCAGTATTTT. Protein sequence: CASSLQGATDTQYF.

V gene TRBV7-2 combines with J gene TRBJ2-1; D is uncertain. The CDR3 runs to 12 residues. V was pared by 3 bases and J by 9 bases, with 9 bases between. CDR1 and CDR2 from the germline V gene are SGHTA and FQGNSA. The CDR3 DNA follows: TGTGCCAGCAGCTTTTCGACTGGTGAGCAGTTCTTC. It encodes CASSFSTGEQFF.

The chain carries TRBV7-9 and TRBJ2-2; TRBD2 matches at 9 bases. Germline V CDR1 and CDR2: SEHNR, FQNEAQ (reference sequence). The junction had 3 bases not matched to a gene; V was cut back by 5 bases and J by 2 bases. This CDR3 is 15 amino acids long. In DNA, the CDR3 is TGTGCCAGCAGCAATAGCGGGAGTAACACCGGGGAGCTGTTTTTT. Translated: CASSNSGSNTGELFF.

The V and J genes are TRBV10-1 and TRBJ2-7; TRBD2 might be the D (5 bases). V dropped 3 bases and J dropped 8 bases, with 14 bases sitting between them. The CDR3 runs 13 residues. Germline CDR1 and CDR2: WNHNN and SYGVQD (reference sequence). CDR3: CASSEGLRSKQYF. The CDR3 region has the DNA TGCGCCAGCAGTGAAGGACTTCGGTCCAAGCAGTACTTC.

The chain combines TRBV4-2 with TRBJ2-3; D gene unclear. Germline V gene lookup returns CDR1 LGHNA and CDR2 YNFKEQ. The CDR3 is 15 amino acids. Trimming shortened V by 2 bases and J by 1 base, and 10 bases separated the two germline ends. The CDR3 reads CASSQPGSGTDTQYF. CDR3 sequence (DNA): TGTGCCAGCAGCCAACCCGGGTCTGGCACAGATACGCAGTATTTT.

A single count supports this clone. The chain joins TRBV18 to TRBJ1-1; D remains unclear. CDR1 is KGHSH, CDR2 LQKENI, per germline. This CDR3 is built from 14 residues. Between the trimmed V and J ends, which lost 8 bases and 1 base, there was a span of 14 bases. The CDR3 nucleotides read TGTGCCAGCCGAGGTCGGGGAAGGAACACTGAAGCTTTCTTT. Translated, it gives CASRGRGRNTEAFF.

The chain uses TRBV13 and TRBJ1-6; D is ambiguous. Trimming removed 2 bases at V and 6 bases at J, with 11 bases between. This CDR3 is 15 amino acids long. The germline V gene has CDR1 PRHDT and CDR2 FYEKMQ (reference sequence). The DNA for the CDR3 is TGTGCCAGCAGCTTACGGGCGGACCCTAATTCACCCCTCCACTTT. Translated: CASSLRADPNSPLHF.

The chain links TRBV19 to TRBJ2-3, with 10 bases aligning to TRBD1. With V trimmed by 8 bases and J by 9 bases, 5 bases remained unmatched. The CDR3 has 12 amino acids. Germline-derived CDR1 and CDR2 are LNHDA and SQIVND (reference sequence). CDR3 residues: CASRDRGRTQYF. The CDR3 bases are TGTGCCAGTCGCGACAGGGGGCGGACGCAGTATTTT.

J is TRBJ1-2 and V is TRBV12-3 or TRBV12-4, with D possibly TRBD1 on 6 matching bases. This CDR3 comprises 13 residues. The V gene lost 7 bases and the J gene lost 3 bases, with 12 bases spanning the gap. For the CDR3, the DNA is TGTGCCAGCACCCAACAGGGCCACTATGGCTACACCTTC. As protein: CASTQQGHYGYTF.

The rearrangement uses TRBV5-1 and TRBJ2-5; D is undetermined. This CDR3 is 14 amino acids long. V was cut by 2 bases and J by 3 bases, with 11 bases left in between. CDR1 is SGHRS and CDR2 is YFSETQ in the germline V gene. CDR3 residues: CASSLGTTEETQYF. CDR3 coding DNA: TGCGCCAGCAGCTTAGGAACCACCGAAGAGACCCAGTACTTC.

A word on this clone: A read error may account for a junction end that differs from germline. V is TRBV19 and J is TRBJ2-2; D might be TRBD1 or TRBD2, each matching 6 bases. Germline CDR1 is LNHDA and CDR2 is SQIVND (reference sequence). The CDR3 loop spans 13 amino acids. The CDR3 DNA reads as TGTGCCAGTCGGCGGCCTGAAGGAGGGGGGCTGTTTTTT. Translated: CASRRPEGGGLFF.

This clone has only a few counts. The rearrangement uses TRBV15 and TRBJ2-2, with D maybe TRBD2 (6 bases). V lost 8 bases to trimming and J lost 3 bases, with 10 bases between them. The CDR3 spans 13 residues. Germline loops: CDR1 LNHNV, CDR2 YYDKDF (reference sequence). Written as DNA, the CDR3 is TGTGCCACCTCAATAGCGGACACCGGGGAGCTGTTTTTT. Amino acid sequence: CATSIADTGELFF.

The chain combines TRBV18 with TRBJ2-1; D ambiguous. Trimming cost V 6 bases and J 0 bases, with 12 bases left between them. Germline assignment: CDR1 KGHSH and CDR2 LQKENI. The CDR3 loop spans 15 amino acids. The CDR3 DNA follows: TGTGCCAGCTCCCGAGACCATAGCTCCTACAATGAGCAGTTCTTC. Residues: CASSRDHSSYNEQFF. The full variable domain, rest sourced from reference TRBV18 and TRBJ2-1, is NAGVMQNPRHLVRRRGQEARLRCSPMKGHSHVYWYRQLPEEGLKFMVYLQKENIIDESGMPKERFSAEFPKEGPSILRIQQVVRGDSAAYFCASSRDHSSYNEQFFGPGTRLTVL.

CDR3 region: CAIQRGAETQYF. The CDR3 region has the DNA TGTGCCATCCAGCGGGGGGCTGAGACCCAGTACTTC. The chain employs TRBV7-9 and TRBJ2-5; 9 bases align to TRBD2. Germline trimming cut 10 bases from V and 5 bases from J; bases unmatched to any gene: 5. The CDR3 runs 12 residues. Germline values: CDR1 SEHNR, CDR2 FQNEAQ (reference sequence).

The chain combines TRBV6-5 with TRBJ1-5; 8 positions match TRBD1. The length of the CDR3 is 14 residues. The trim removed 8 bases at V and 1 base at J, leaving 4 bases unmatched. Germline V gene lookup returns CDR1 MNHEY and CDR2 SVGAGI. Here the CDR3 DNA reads TGTGCCAGCCTTGACAGGGGCAGCAATCAGCCCCAGCATTTT. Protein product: CASLDRGSNQPQHF.

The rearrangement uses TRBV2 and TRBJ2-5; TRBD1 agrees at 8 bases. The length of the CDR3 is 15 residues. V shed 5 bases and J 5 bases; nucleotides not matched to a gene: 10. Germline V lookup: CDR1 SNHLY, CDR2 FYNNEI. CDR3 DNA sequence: TGTGCCAGCAGTCCTAGGACAGGGAGTGGGGAGACCCAGTACTTC. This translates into CASSPRTGSGETQYF. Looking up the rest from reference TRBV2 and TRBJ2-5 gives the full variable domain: EPEVTQTPSHQVTQMGQEVILRCVPISNHLYFYWYRQILGQKVEFLVSFYNNEISEKSEIFDDQFSVERPDGSNFTLKIRSTKLEDSAMYFCASSPRTGSGETQYFGPGTRLLVL.

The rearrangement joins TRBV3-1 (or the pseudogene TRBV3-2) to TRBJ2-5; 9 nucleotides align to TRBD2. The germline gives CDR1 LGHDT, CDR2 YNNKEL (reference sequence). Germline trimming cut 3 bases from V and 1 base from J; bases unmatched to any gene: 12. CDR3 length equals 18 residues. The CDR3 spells CASSQPPSSGESQETQYF. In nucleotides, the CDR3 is TGTGCCAGCAGCCAGCCCCCCTCTAGCGGGGAGTCCCAAGAGACCCAGTACTTC.

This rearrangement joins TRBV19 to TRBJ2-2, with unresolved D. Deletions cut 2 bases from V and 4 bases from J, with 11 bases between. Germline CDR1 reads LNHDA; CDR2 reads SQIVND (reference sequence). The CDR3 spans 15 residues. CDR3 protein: CASSIRFPSTGELFF. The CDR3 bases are TGTGCCAGTAGTATACGCTTCCCGAGCACCGGGGAGCTGTTTTTT.

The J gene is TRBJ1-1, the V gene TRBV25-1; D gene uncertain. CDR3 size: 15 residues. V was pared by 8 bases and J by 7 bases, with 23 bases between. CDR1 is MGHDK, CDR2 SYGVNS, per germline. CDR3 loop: CASRYGGDGMVEAFF. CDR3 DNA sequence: TGTGCCAGCCGCTACGGTGGCGATGGGATGGTTGAAGCTTTCTTT. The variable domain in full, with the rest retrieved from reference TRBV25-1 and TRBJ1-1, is EADIYQTPRYLVIGTGKKITLECSQTMGHDKMYWYQQDPGMELHLIHYSYGVNSTEKGDLSSESTVSRIRTEHFPLTLESARPSHTSQYLCASRYGGDGMVEAFFGQGTRLTVV.

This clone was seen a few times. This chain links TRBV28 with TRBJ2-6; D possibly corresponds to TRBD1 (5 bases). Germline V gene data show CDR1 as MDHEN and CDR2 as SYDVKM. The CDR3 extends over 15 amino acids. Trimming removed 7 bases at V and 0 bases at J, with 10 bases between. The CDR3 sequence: CASTTGLSGANVLTF. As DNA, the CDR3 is TGTGCCAGCACTACAGGTCTCTCTGGGGCCAACGTCCTGACTTTC.